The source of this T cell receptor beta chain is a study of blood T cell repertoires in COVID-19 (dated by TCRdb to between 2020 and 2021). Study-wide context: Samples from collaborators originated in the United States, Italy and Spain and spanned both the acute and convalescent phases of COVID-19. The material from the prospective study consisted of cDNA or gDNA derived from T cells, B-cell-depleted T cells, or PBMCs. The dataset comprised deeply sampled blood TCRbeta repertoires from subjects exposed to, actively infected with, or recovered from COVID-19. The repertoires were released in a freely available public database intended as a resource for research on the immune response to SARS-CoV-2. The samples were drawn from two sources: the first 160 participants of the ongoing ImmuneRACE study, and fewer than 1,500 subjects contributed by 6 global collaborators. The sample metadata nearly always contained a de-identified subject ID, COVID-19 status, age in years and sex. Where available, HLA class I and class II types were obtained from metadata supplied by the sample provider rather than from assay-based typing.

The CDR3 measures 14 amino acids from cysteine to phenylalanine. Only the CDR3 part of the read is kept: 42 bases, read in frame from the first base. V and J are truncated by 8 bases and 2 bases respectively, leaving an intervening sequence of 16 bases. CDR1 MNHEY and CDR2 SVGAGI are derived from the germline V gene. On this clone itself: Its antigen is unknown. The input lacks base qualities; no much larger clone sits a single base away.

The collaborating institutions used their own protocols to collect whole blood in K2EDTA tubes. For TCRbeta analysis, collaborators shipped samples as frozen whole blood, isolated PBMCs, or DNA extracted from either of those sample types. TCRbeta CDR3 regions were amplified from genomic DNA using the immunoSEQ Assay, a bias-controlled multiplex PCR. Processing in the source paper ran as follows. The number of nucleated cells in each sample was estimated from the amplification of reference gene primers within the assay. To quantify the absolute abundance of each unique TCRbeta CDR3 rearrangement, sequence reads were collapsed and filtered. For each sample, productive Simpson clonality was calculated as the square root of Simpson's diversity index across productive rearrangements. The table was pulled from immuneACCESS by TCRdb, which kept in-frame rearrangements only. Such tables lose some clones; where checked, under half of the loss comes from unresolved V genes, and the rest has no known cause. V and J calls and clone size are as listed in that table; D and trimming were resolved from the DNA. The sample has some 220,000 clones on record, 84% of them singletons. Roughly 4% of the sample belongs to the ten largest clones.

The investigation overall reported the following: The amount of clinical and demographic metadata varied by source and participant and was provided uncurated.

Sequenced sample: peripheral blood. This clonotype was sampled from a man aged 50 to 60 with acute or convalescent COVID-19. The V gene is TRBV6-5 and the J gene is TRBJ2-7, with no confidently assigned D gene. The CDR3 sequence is CASRLTQSAYEQYF. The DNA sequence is TGTGCCAGCCGGCTAACCCAAAGCGCCTACGAGCAGTACTTC.